The rows below give T cell receptor beta chains drawn from one sample of a study of blood T cells in healthy people across ages. TCRdb re-called the 5' RACE reads with MiXCR, one entry per CDR3 protein. This table holds fewer than 900,000 distinct CDR3 sequences, about 42% found once. The sequencing input was blood. These receptors all come from a woman aged 60-70 years in good health. The CDR3 runs from the conserved cysteine through the conserved F or W. The D gene is left open where the match is weak. Part of the rows lack a size; the others show once, few, many or a class for expanded clones.

few	TRBV20-1	TRBD2	TRBJ2-7	TGCAGTGCACACTCACTAGCGGGGGACTCCTACGAGCAGTACTTC	CSAHSLAGDSYEQYF
.	TRBV5-1	.	TRBJ2-1	TGCGCCAGCAGCTTGCAGGGGGGGGGCTTGTATGAGCAGTTCTTC	CASSLQGGGLYEQFF
many	TRBV5-4	TRBD1	TRBJ2-7	TGTGCCAGCAGCTACGAAGGACAGGGGGCATCGCACGAGCAGTACTTC	CASSYEGQGASHEQYF
few	TRBV10-2	.	TRBJ2-7	TGCGCCAGCAGTCCGCAGGGGGGGACCGAGCAGTACTTC	CASSPQGGTEQYF
.	TRBV18	TRBD1	TRBJ1-6	TGTGCCAGCTCACCAGGGGACAGGGGGGCTAATTCACCCCTCCACTTT	CASSPGDRGANSPLHF
few	TRBV6-6	TRBD2	TRBJ2-1	TGTGCCAGCAATTCGGCGGGAGGGCCCAATGAGCAGTTCTTC	CASNSAGGPNEQFF
.	TRBV20-1	.	TRBJ1-2	TGCAGTGCTCAGGACCTGACGAGAAGCCTTAACTATGGCCACACCTTC	CSAQDLTRSLNYGHTF
many	TRBV6-1	.	TRBJ2-4	TGTGCCAGCAGTCTCCGGTGGGCCAAAAACATTCAGTACTTC	CASSLRWAKNIQYF
few	TRBV29-1	TRBD1	TRBJ1-2	TGCAGCGTGGCACAGGGGGCGTTTCAAGGCTACACCTTC	CSVAQGAFQGYTF
.	TRBV6-2/TRBV6-3	.	TRBJ2-7	TGTGCCAGCAGTTACCCTCATTACGAGCAGTACTTC	CASSYPHYEQYF
.	TRBV20-1	TRBD1	TRBJ2-7	TGCAGTGCTAGAGATACAAACAGGGGCAGGAACGAGCAGTACTTC	CSARDTNRGRNEQYF
.	TRBV29-1	.	TRBJ2-5	TGCAGTGAACTTTACTATGAGCAGTACTTC	CSELYYEQYF
.	TRBV14	TRBD2	TRBJ2-1	TGTGCCAGCAGCTCTCTAGCGGGAATGTACAATGAGCAGTTCTTC	CASSSLAGMYNEQFF
.	TRBV9	.	TRBJ2-5	TGTGCCAGCACCCCCGGAGTGGGGCAAGAGACCCAGTACTTC	CASTPGVGQETQYF
.	TRBV20-1	.	TRBJ2-7	TGCAGTGCTAATCGTACTCCTCATCTCGAGCAGTACTTC	CSANRTPHLEQYF
few	TRBV10-3	.	TRBJ2-7	TGTGCCATCAGTGAGGTAAAAGTCGAGCAGTACTTC	CAISEVKVEQYF
.	TRBV20-1	TRBD1	TRBJ2-3	TGCAGTGCTTCGGACAGGGTCCCAGATACGCAGTATTTT	CSASDRVPDTQYF
.	TRBV27	TRBD1	TRBJ2-7	TGTGCCAGCAGTTTCCTTCGACAGGGGGCTGTTAACTACGAGCAGTACTTC	CASSFLRQGAVNYEQYF
.	TRBV7-2	TRBD2	TRBJ2-7	TGTGCCAGCAGATCTGATAGCGGGAGGGTCTACGAGCAGTACTTC	CASRSDSGRVYEQYF
.	TRBV5-1	.	TRBJ2-1	TGCGCCAACAGCTTAGACATACCCTACAATGAGCAGTTCTTC	CANSLDIPYNEQFF
.	TRBV7-2	.	TRBJ1-5	TGTGCCAGCAGCTTAGGGGGGGCGCGGAACAATCAGCCCCAGCATTTT	CASSLGGARNNQPQHF
.	TRBV3-1	.	TRBJ1-5	TGTGCCAGCAGCCAATATCTAGGCAATCAGCCCCAGCATTTT	CASSQYLGNQPQHF
few	TRBV18	TRBD1	TRBJ1-2	TGTGCCAGCTCACCGGGACAGCTGGGCTACACCTTC	CASSPGQLGYTF
.	TRBV7-9	.	TRBJ1-2	TGTGCCAGCAGCATACTTGAACAGGGCTATGGCTACACCTTC	CASSILEQGYGYTF